The clone carrying this TCR beta chain was seen more than once but under ten times. Its antigen is not identified. The data originate from a study of T cells in Graves' hyperthyroidism and ophthalmopathy. Study-level information: Peripheral blood was secured at the point of initial diagnosis, before any treatment. The study's findings and limits: Ophthalmopathy prediction by the model preceded onset by a median roughly 6 months. Most clonotypes expanded in the thyroid (above 0.001) were also present in blood. In simple terms, a model built on 13 V-J features told ophthalmopathy apart from stable hyperthyroidism.

RNA transcripts yielded amplified TCR beta CDR3 regions. In the first-round RT-PCR of the TCR CDR3, the HTBI primer set was used. TCRdb reprocessed the multiplex PCR reads via MiXCR and lists one record per CDR3 protein. Of roughly 350,000 distinct CDR3 sequences listed, roughly 15% are singletons. Germline CDR1 and CDR2: DFQATT and SNEGSKA (reference sequence). This CDR3 is 15 amino acids long. V gave up 1 base and J gave up 1 base, with 12 bases separating them. What was sequenced was blood. The sequence was collected from a middle-aged woman with Graves' ophthalmopathy. This sequence joins TRBV20-1 and TRBJ2-3; D is ambiguous. The CDR3 is CSARARSPRTDTQYF. The CDR3 DNA follows: TGCAGTGCTAGAGCTAGGTCCCCTCGCACAGATACGCAGTATTTT.